Listed here are 17 T cell receptor beta chains from one sample, sequenced in a study of regulatory T cells in long-lasting Graves disease. Sample time point: newly diagnosed GD, antithyroid drugs for less than 3 months. PBMCs were the source of the RNA used for TCR sequencing. Arm-PCR of CDR3 regions with iRepertoire HTBI primers generated TCR beta libraries. One entry per CDR3 protein results from TCRdb running MiXCR on the multiplex PCR reads. The sample contains approximately 400,000 distinct CDR3 sequences, approximately 15% of which appear only once. These same records also appear under a second study, on T cells in Graves' hyperthyroidism and ophthalmopathy.

The input for sequencing was peripheral blood mononuclear cells (PBMCs), taken at new diagnosis, from a patient treated with antithyroid drugs. The receptors shown here come from a woman under 40 with Graves disease.

This clonotype was recorded at least ten times. V usage is TRBV11-3 and J usage is TRBJ2-1; 10 nucleotides align to TRBD2. J lost 2 bases, V lost 3 bases, and 1 base had no gene match. The CDR3 contains 15 residues. The germline gives CDR1 SGHNT, CDR2 YENEEA. In DNA, the CDR3 is TGTGCCAGCAGCTTTCTAGCGGGAGCCTACAATGAGCAGTTCTTC. It is translated as CASSFLAGAYNEQFF.

This chain uses TRBV6-9 with TRBJ2-3; the D gene is possibly TRBD2 (6 bases). The CDR3 runs to 18 residues. Germline CDR1 and CDR2: MNHGY and SVAAGI. Trimming shortened V by 3 bases and J by 4 bases, and 23 bases separated the two germline ends. CDR3 residues: CASSYTRVGGGIPDTQYF. The CDR3 DNA is TGTGCCAGCAGTTACACGCGGGTTGGGGGAGGAATCCCAGATACGCAGTATTTT.

The table lists this clonotype with many counts. The chain combines TRBV14 with TRBJ2-1, with 12 bases that match TRBD2. There are 21 residues in the CDR3. V shed 4 bases and J 0 bases; nucleotides not matched to a gene: 16. The germline V gene has CDR1 SGHDN and CDR2 FVKESK. The CDR3, as DNA: TGTGCCAGCAGCCTAAGGGTACGACTAGCGGGAGATCCGGGCTCCTACAATGAGCAGTTCTTC. Protein: CASSLRVRLAGDPGSYNEQFF.

This clonotype was observed many times. The genes are TRBV9 and TRBJ2-7; 9 positions match TRBD1. This CDR3 spans 14 amino acids. CDR1 is SGDLS and CDR2 is YYNGEE in the germline V gene. J gave up 5 bases and V 3 bases, and 6 bases lay outside the gene matches. The CDR3 nucleotides read TGTGCCAGCAGCGCGCGGGACAGGGCCCACGAGCAGTACTTC. It yields the protein CASSARDRAHEQYF.

Only one count was recorded for this clonotype. The chain recombines TRBV3-1 with TRBJ2-5; 7 nucleotides line up with TRBD1. The CDR3 extends over 18 amino acids. V lost 0 bases, J lost 0 bases, and 10 bases stayed unmatched. The V gene's germline CDR1 is LGHDT and CDR2 YNNKEL (reference sequence). The CDR3 nucleotides are TGTGCCAGCAGCCAAGAAAACCCCGGGACAGCCTACCAAGAGACCCAGTACTTC. Its protein is CASSQENPGTAYQETQYF.

This clonotype was counted ten times or more. The rearrangement joins TRBV18 to TRBJ2-7; 10 nucleotides match TRBD1. Looked up from germline, CDR1 is KGHSH and CDR2 is LQKENI. The CDR3 is 15 residues long. J gave up 0 bases and V 6 bases, and 5 bases lay outside the gene matches. CDR3 residues: CASSPGTGASYEQYF. DNA of the CDR3: TGTGCCAGCTCGCCCGGGACAGGGGCCTCCTACGAGCAGTACTTC.

This clonotype occurred many times. In DNA form, the CDR3 reads TGTGCTAGTGGTTTGAAGTCCACAGATACGCAGTATTTT. Translating it yields CASGLKSTDTQYF. The chain links TRBV12-5 to TRBJ2-3; D unresolved. CDR1 is LGHNT and CDR2 is FRNRAP in the germline V gene. The length of the CDR3 is 13 residues. V gave up 2 bases and J gave up 2 bases, with 5 bases separating them. The full variable domain, rest sourced from reference TRBV12-5 and TRBJ2-3, is DARVTQTPRHKVTEMGQEVTMRCQPILGHNTVFWYRQTMMQGLELLAYFRNRAPLDDSGMPKDRFSAEMPDATLATLKIQPSEPRDSAVYFCASGLKSTDTQYFGPGTRLTVL.

This clonotype was observed many times. The chain is built from TRBV12-3 or TRBV12-4 and TRBJ1-4; D uncertain. Between the trimmed V and J ends, which lost 1 base and 7 bases, there was a span of 16 bases. The CDR3 consists of 16 residues. The CDR3 DNA follows: TGTGCCAGCAGTTTAGTTCGGAAAGGCAAGGGTGAAAAACTGTTTTTT. Its translation: CASSLVRKGKGEKLFF.

This clonotype has ten or more counts. A single base separates this from a much larger clone, so it may be a read error. V gene TRBV7-8 combines with J gene TRBJ1-2; D is perhaps TRBD1 (5 bases). Germline assignment: CDR1 SGHVS and CDR2 FQNEAQ. There are 17 residues in the CDR3. V was clipped by 1 base and J by 2 bases, with 17 bases between them. The CDR3 spells CASSLGSLTGANYGYTF. The CDR3 region has the DNA TGTGCCAGCAGCTTAGGGTCCCTTACAGGAGCGAACTATGGCTACACCTTC.

This clonotype was counted between two and nine times. V gene TRBV6-2 or TRBV6-3 combines with J gene TRBJ1-3, with D perhaps matching TRBD1 (5 bases). The CDR3 has 19 residues. V was pared by 2 bases and J by 0 bases, with 20 bases between. Per germline, CDR1 MNHEY and CDR2 SVGEGT. DNA of the CDR3: TGTGCCAGCAGTTACCCCGCCGGGACGGAACTTATCTCTGGAAACACCATATATTTT. This gives the protein CASSYPAGTELISGNTIYF.

This clonotype occurred many times. The chain is built from TRBV5-1 and TRBJ2-7, with 7 bases fitting TRBD2. CDR1 and CDR2 (germline): SGHRS, YFSETQ. There are 16 residues in the CDR3. V was pared by 4 bases and J by 0 bases, with 10 bases of the junction left unmatched. DNA for the CDR3: TGCGCCAGCAGCATCCGCGGGAGAGGGGTCTCCTACGAGCAGTACTTC. Its translation: CASSIRGRGVSYEQYF.

Points on this clonotype: A read error may explain this, as a much larger clone is one base away. V and J are TRBV7-3 and TRBJ2-1, with 9 bases that match TRBD1. J gave up 2 bases and V 6 bases, and 5 bases lay outside the gene matches. This CDR3 contains 15 residues. CDR1 and CDR2 (germline): SGHTA, FQGTGA. The CDR3 reads CASSPGTGTYNEQFF. CDR3 DNA: TGTGCCAGCAGTCCCGGGACAGGGACCTACAATGAGCAGTTCTTC.

This clonotype was recorded many times. The J gene is TRBJ2-7, the V gene TRBV28; TRBD2 matches 10 bases. Germline CDR1 reads MDHEN; CDR2 reads SYDVKM. V gave up 2 bases and J gave up 4 bases; unmatched junction bases: 5. The CDR3 has 15 residues. The CDR3 loop reads CASSLLRTSGYEQYF. DNA for the CDR3: TGTGCCAGCAGTTTACTCAGGACTAGCGGTTACGAGCAGTACTTC.

The chain joins TRBV28 to TRBJ2-6; the D gene could be TRBD1 or TRBD2 (6 bases each). The CDR3 is made up of 18 amino acids. Germline CDR1 is MDHEN and CDR2 is SYDVKM. The V and J ends lost 3 bases and 2 bases respectively, with 17 bases between them. In DNA, the CDR3 is TGTGCCAGCAGTTTTTTCGGGGGCGCAGGTGCTGGGGCCAACGTCCTGACTTTC. Protein product: CASSFFGGAGAGANVLTF.

With respect to this clonotype: A much larger clone is a single base away; this may be a read error. The V call is TRBV7-2, the J call TRBJ1-4; D might be TRBD1 (6 bases). Germline loops: CDR1 SGHTA, CDR2 FQGNSA. The CDR3 sequence is 12 residues long. Written as DNA, the CDR3 is TGTGCCGGCAGCTTAGGAGCGGGGGGCCTGTTTTTT. It yields the protein CAGSLGAGGLFF.

The genes are TRBV27 and TRBJ2-1; 16 nucleotides line up with TRBD2. The CDR3 consists of 17 residues. V lost 5 bases and J lost 5; bases outside the gene matches: 6. The germline V gene has CDR1 MNHEY and CDR2 SMNVEV (reference sequence). The CDR3: CASSPGTSGRAHNEQFF. Written as DNA, the CDR3 is TGTGCCAGCAGTCCCGGGACTAGCGGGAGGGCCCACAATGAGCAGTTCTTC.

This clonotype appeared many times. The chain uses TRBV20-1 and TRBJ2-2, with 8 nucleotides matching TRBD1. Germline V gene sequence: CDR1 DFQATT, CDR2 SNEGSKA (reference sequence). CDR3 length equals 13 residues. V was clipped by 3 bases and J by 6 bases; unmatched bases: 3. Here the CDR3 reads CSARDRVPGELFF. Written as DNA, the CDR3 is TGCAGTGCTAGGGACAGGGTCCCCGGGGAGCTGTTTTTT.